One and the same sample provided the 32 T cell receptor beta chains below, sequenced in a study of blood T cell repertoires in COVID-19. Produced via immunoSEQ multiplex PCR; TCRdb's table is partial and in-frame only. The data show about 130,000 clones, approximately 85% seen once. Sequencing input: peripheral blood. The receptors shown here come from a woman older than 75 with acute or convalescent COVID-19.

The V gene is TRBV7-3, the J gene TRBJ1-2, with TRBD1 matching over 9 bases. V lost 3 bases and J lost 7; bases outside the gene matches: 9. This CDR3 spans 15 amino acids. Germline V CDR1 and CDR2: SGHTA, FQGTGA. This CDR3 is CASSLSAGQGSGYTF. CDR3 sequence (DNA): TGTGCCAGCAGCTTGTCGGCGGGACAGGGATCTGGCTACACCTTC.

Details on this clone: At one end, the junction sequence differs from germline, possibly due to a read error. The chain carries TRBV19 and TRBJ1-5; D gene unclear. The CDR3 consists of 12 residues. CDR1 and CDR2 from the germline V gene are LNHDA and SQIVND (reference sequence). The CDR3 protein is CASRQSGRNFDF. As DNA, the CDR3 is TGTGCCAGTAGGCAGTCTGGGAGAAATTTCGATTTT.

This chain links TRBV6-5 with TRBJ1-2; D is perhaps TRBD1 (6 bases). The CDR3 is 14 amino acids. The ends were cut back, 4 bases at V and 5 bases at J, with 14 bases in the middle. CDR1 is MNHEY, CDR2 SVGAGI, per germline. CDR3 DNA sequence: TGTGCCAGCAGTTCCAGGGGAAAGGGGTATGGCTACACCTTC. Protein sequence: CASSSRGKGYGYTF.

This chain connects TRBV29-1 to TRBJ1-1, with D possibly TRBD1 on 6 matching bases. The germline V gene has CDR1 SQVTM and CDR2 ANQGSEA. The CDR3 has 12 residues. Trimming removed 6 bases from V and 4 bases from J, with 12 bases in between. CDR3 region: CSVLIGGTEAFF. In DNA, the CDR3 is TGCAGCGTCCTGATAGGGGGCACTGAAGCTTTCTTT.

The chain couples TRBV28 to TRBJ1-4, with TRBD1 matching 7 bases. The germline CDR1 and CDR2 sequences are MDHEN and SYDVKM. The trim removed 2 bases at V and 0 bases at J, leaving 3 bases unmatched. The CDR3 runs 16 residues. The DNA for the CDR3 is TGTGCCAGCAGTTTAGAGGGGGCAACAACTAATGAAAAACTGTTTTTT. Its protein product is CASSLEGATTNEKLFF.

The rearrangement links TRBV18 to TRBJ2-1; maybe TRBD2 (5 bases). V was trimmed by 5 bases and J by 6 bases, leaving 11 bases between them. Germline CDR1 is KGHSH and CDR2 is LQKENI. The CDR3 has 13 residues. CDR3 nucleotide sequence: TGTGCCAGCTCAAACAGCGAGGGCAATGAGCAGTTCTTC. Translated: CASSNSEGNEQFF.

CDR3: CASSLGQGSMNTEAFF. The CDR3 bases are TGCGCCAGCAGCTTGGGACAGGGGTCAATGAACACTGAAGCTTTCTTT. The rearrangement uses TRBV5-1 and TRBJ1-1; TRBD1 matches 8 bases. The CDR3 runs to 16 residues. Germline V gene sequence: CDR1 SGHRS, CDR2 YFSETQ. Trimming cost V 0 bases and J 0 bases; bases outside gene matches: 4.

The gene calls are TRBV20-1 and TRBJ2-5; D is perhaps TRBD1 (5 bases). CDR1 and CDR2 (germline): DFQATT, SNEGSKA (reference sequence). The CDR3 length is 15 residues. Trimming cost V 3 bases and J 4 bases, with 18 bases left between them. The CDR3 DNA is TGCAGTGCTAGTAATCAGGGTTGGGCAGGAGAGACCCAGTACTTC. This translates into CSASNQGWAGETQYF.

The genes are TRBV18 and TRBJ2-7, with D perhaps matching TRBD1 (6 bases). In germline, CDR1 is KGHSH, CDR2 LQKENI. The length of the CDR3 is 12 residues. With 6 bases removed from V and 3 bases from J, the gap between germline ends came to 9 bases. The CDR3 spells CASSPDSYEQYF. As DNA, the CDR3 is TGTGCCAGCTCTCCGGACAGCTACGAGCAGTACTTC. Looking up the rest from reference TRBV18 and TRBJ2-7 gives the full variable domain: NAGVMQNPRHLVRRRGQEARLRCSPMKGHSHVYWYRQLPEEGLKFMVYLQKENIIDESGMPKERFSAEFPKEGPSILRIQQVVRGDSAAYFCASSPDSYEQYFGPGTRLTVT.

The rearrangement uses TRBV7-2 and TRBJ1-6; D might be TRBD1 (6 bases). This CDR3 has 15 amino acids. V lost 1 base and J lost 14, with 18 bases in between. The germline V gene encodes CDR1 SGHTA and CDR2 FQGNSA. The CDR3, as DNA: TGTGCCAGCAGCTTAGGTACAGGGAGCATTGGGACCCTCCACTTT. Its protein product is CASSLGTGSIGTLHF.

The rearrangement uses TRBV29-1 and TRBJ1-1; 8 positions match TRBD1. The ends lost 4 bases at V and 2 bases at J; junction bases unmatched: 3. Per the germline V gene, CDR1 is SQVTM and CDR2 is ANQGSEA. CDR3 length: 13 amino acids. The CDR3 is CSVAGGFNTEAFF. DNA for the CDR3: TGCAGCGTTGCAGGGGGCTTCAACACTGAAGCTTTCTTT.

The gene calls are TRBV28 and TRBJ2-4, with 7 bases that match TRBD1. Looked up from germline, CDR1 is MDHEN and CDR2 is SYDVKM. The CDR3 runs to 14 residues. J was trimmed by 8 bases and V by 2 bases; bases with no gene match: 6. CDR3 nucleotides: TGTGCCAGCAGTTTACAGGGGGTGTCGGACATTCAGTACTTC. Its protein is CASSLQGVSDIQYF.

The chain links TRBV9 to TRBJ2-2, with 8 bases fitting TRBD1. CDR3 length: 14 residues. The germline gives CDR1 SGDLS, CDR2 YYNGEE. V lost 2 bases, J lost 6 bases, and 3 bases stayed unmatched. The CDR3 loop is CASSVRQGSGELFF. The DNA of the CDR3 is TGTGCCAGCAGCGTCCGACAGGGGTCCGGGGAGCTGTTTTTT.

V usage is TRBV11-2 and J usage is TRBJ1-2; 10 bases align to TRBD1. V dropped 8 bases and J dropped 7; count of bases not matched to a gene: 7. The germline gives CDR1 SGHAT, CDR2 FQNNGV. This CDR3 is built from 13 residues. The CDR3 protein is CASEPGQGSGYTF. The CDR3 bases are TGTGCCAGCGAGCCGGGACAGGGGTCTGGCTACACCTTC.

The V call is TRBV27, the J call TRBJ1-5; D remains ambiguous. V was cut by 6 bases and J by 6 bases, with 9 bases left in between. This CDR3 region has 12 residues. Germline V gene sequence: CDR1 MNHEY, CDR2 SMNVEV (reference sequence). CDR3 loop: CASSGGSQPQHF. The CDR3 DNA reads TGTGCCAGCAGCGGCGGGAGTCAGCCCCAGCATTTT.

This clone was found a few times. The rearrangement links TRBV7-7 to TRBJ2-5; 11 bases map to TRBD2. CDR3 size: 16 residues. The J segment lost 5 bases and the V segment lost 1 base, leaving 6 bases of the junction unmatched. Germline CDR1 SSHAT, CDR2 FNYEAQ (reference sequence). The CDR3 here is CASSLGGLAGGETQYF. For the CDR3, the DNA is TGTGCCAGCAGCTTAGGTGGACTAGCGGGTGGGGAGACCCAGTACTTC. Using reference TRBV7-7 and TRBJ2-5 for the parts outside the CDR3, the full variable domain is GAGVSQSPRYKVTKRGQDVTLRCDPISSHATLYWYQQALGQGPEFLTYFNYEAQPDKSGLPSDRFSAERPEGSISTLTIQRTEQRDSAMYRCASSLGGLAGGETQYFGPGTRLLVL.

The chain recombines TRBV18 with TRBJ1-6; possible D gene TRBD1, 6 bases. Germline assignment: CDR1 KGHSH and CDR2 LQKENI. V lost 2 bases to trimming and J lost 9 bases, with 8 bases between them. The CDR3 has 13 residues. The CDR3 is CASSPSGVSPLHF. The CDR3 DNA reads TGTGCCAGCTCACCATCAGGGGTTTCACCCCTCCACTTT.

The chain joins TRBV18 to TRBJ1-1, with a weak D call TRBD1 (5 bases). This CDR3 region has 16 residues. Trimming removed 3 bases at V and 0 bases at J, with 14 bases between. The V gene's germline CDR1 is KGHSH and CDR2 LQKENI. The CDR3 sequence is CASSPNWGGMNTEAFF. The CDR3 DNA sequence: TGTGCCAGCTCACCTAACTGGGGGGGGATGAACACTGAAGCTTTCTTT.

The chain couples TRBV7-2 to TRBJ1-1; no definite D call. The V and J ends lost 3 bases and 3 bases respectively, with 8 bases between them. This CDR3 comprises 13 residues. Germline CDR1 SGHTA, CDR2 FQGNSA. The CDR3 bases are TGTGCCAGCAGCTTTGGGAGGGACACTGAAGCTTTCTTT. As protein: CASSFGRDTEAFF.

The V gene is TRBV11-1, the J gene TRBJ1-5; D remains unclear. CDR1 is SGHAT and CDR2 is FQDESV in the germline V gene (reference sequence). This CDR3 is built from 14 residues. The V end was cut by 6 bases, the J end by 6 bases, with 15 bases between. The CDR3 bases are TGTGCCAGCAGTCCGAACCCAAGAGGTCAGCCCCAGCATTTT. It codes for CASSPNPRGQPQHF.

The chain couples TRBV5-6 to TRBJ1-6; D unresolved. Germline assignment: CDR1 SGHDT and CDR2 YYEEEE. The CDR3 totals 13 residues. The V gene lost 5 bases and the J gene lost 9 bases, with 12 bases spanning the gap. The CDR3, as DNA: TGTGCCAGCAGTCGTGAGTACGGTTCACCCCTCCACTTT. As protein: CASSREYGSPLHF. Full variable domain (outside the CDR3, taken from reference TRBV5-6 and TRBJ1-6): DAGVTQSPTHLIKTRGQQVTLRCSPKSGHDTVSWYQQALGQGPQFIFQYYEEEERQRGNFPDRFSGHQFPNYSSELNVNALLLGDSALYLCASSREYGSPLHFGNGTRLTVT.

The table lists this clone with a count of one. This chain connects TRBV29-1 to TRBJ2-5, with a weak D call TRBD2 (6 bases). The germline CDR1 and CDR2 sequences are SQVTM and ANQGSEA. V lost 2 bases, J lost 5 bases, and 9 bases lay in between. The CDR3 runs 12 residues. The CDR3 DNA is TGCAGCGTTGAACGGACTACCGAGACCCAGTACTTC. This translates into CSVERTTETQYF.

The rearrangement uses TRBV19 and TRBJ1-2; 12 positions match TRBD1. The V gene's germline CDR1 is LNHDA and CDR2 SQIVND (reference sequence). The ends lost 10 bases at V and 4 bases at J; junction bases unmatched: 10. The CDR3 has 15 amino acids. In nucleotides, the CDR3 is TGTGCCACTCGGGACAGGGGGCGTGTTGGCTATGGCTACACCTTC. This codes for CATRDRGRVGYGYTF.

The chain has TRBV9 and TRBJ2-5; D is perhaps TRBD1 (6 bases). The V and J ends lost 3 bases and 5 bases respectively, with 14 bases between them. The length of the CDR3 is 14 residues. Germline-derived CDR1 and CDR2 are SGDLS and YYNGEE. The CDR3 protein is CASSGGTGIETQYF. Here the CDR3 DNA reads TGTGCCAGCAGCGGGGGCACAGGGATTGAGACCCAGTACTTC. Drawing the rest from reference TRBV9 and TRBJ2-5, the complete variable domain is DSGVTQTPKHLITATGQRVTLRCSPRSGDLSVYWYQQSLDQGLQFLIQYYNGEERAKGNILERFSAQQFPDLHSELNLSSLELGDSALYFCASSGGTGIETQYFGPGTRLLVL.

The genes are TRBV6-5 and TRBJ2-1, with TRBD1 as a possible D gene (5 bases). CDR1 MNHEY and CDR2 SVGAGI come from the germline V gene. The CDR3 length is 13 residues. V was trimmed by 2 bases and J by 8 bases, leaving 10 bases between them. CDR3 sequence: CASSYRQFDEQFF. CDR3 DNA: TGTGCCAGCAGTTACAGACAGTTCGATGAGCAGTTCTTC.

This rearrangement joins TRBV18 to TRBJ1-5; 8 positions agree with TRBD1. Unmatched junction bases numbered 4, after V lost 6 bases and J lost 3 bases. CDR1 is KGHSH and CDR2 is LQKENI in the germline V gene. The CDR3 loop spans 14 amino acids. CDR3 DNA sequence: TGTGCCAGCTCTCCGGGACAGGTCAATCAGCCCCAGCATTTT. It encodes CASSPGQVNQPQHF.

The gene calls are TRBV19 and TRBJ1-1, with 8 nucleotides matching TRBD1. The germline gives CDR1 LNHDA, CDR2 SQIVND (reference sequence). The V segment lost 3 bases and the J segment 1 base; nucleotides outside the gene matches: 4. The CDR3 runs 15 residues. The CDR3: CASSIRGRRNTEAFF. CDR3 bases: TGTGCCAGTAGTATCAGGGGGCGAAGGAACACTGAAGCTTTCTTT.

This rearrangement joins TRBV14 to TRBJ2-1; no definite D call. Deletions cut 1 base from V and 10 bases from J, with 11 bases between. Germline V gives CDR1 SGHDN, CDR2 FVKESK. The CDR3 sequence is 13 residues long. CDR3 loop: CASSQVDISEQFF. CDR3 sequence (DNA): TGTGCCAGCAGCCAAGTCGACATATCAGAGCAGTTCTTC.

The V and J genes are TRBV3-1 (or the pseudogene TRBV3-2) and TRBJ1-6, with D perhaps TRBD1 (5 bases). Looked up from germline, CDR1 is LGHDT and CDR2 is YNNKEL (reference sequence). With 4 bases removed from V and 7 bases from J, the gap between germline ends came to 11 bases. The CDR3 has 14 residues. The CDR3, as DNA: TGTGCCAGCAGCCTTGGGGGGGGAAATTCACCCCTCCACTTT. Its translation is CASSLGGGNSPLHF.

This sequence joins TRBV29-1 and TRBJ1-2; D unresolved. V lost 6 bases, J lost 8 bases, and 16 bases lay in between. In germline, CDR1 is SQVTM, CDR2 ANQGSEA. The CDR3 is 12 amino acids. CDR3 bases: TGCAGCGTGGGAGACTGGGTGGGGGGCTACACCTTC. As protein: CSVGDWVGGYTF.

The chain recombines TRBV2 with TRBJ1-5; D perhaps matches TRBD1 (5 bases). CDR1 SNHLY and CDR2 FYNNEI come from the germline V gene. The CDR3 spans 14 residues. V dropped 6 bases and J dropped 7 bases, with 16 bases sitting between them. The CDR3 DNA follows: TGTGCCAGCAGCGGGTGGCATCAGGGACAGCCCCAGCATTTT. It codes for CASSGWHQGQPQHF. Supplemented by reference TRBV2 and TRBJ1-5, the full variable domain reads EPEVTQTPSHQVTQMGQEVILRCVPISNHLYFYWYRQILGQKVEFLVSFYNNEISEKSEIFDDQFSVERPDGSNFTLKIRSTKLEDSAMYFCASSGWHQGQPQHFGDGTRLSIL.

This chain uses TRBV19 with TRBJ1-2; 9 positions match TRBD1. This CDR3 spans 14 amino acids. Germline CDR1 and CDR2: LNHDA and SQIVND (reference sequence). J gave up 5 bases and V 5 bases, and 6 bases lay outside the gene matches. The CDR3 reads CASSFATGGYGYTF. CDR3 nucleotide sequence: TGTGCCAGTAGTTTCGCGACAGGGGGGTATGGCTACACCTTC.